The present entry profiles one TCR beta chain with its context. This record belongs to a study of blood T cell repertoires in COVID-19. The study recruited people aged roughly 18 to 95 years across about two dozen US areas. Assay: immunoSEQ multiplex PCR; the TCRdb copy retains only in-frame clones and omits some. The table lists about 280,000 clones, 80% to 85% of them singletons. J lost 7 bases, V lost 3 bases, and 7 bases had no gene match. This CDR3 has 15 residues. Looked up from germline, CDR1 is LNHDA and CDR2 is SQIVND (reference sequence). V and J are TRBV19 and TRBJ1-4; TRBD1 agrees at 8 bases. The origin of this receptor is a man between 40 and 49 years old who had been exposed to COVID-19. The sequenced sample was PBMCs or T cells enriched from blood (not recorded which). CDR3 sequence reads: CASSIVGQEAEKLFF. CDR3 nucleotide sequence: TGTGCCAGTAGTATTGTGGGACAGGAGGCTGAAAAACTGTTTTTT. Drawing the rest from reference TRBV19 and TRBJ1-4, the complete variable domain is DGGITQSPKYLFRKEGQNVTLSCEQNLNHDAMYWYRQDPGQGLRLIYYSQIVNDFQKGDIAEGYSVSREKKESFPLTVTSAQKNPTAFYLCASSIVGQEAEKLFFGSGTQLSVL.